This entry concerns a single T cell receptor beta chain. Germline CDR1 is SGHNT and CDR2 is YENEEA. Trimming shortened V by 5 bases and J by 1 base, and 11 bases separated the two germline ends. The CDR3 totals 15 residues. The sample is drawn from a study of control samples from healthy donors and cancer patients. Produced via immunoSEQ multiplex PCR; TCRdb's table is partial and in-frame only. The table includes 150,000 to 200,000 clones, approximately 90% detected once. The V and J genes are TRBV11-3 and TRBJ2-2; D call uncertain. The material sequenced was blood. The clonotype comes from a woman between 25 and 40 years old in good health. The CDR3 loop reads CASSAVGGNTGELFF. In DNA, the CDR3 is TGTGCCAGCAGCGCGGTCGGTGGGAACACCGGGGAGCTGTTTTTT. Looking up the rest from reference TRBV11-3 and TRBJ2-2 gives the full variable domain: EAGVVQSPRYKIIEKKQPVAFWCNPISGHNTLYWYLQNLGQGPELLIRYENEEAVDDSQLPKDRFSAERLKGVDSTLKIQPAELGDSAVYLCASSAVGGNTGELFFGEGSRLTVL.